The entry that follows covers one TCR beta chain sequence. Its antigen remains unknown. An end of the junction differs from the germline gene, which may be a read error. Other nucleotide sequences in the sample specify the same CDR3. Germline CDR1 reads MNHEY; CDR2 reads SVGAGI. There are 14 residues in the CDR3. Researchers ran the PCR with 60 Vbeta and 13 Jbeta primers. The data were produced by immunoSEQ multiplex PCR, yet TCRdb's version contains in-frame clones alone and is incomplete. The sample lists about 200,000 clones, around 82% occurring once. This specimen comes from a study of cytomegalovirus exposure and HLA in healthy donors. Study results and caveats: For most TCR beta V segments, an earlier analysis put the productive rate at about 90% or about 30% of the time.

The receptor was derived from a man aged 40-49 years in good health and CMV-seropositive. This chain joins TRBV6-5 and TRBJ2-7; 8 bases fit TRBD1. The specimen was PBMCs. CDR3 DNA sequence: TGTGCCAGCAGTTACTCTCCAGGGGGCTACGAGCAGTATTTC. Translation gives CASSYSPGGYEQYF.